The 29 T cell receptor beta chains reported below all come from one sample, sequenced in a study of spatial heterogeneity in lung cancer. A single record per CDR3 protein comes from TCRdb applying MiXCR to the 5' RACE reads. Here the sample spans tens of thousands of distinct CDR3 sequences, roughly 6% being singletons. Specified time point: blood at routine non-recurrence follow-up after resection. The sequenced material consisted of unsorted whole RNA from tumor, nontumor lung or frozen PBMC. The sample in question was PBMCs, obtained at follow-up. These receptors all stem from a male donor with early-stage non-small cell lung cancer.

This clonotype was seen at least ten times. DNA of the CDR3: TGTGCCACCAGTGACCGACAGGACAGGGGTTTCAATCAGCCCCAGCATTTT. It codes for CATSDRQDRGFNQPQHF. The chain recombines TRBV24-1 with TRBJ1-5; TRBD1 matches 9 bases. With 4 bases clipped from V and 3 bases from J, the junction kept 9 bases outside the gene matches. Per germline, CDR1 KGHDR and CDR2 SFDVKD. The CDR3 loop spans 17 amino acids.

This clonotype was counted ten times or more. V gene TRBV11-3 combines with J gene TRBJ2-5; tentatively, D is TRBD1 (5 bases). CDR3 length: 11 amino acids. The V gene lost 4 bases and the J gene lost 5 bases, with 5 bases spanning the gap. From germline, CDR1 is SGHNT and CDR2 YENEEA. As DNA, the CDR3 is TGTGCCAGCAGCTCAGGGGAGACCCAGTACTTC. This translates into CASSSGETQYF.

At least ten counts were recorded for this clonotype. The rearrangement links TRBV29-1 to TRBJ1-2; D is possibly TRBD1 (5 bases). Germline CDR1 reads SQVTM; CDR2 reads ANQGSEA. With 1 base removed from V and 2 bases from J, the gap between germline ends came to 14 bases. CDR3 length: 15 residues. The CDR3 is CSVEGRGKRNYGYTF. CDR3 DNA: TGCAGCGTTGAAGGGAGGGGAAAGCGGAACTATGGCTACACCTTC.

This clonotype was found a few times. CDR3 coding DNA: TGTGCCTGGAGCGCAGGGGGGGCAGGAAACACCATATATTTT. Its protein is CAWSAGGAGNTIYF. V is TRBV30 and J is TRBJ1-3; 7 nucleotides agree with TRBD1. V shed 3 bases, J shed 4 bases, and the junction held 6 bases outside the gene matches. From germline, CDR1 is GTSNPN and CDR2 SVGIG (reference sequence). The CDR3 spans 14 residues. Supplemented by reference TRBV30 and TRBJ1-3, the full variable domain reads SQTIHQWPATLVQPVGSPLSLECTVEGTSNPNLYWYRQAAGRGLQLLFYSVGIGQISSEVPQNLSASRPQDRQFILSSKKLLLSDSGFYLCAWSAGGAGNTIYFGEGSWLTVV.

The CDR3: CASSLLVNTEAFF. CDR3 nucleotides: TGTGCCAGCAGCTTACTAGTGAACACTGAAGCTTTCTTT. The J gene is TRBJ1-1, the V gene TRBV7-3; D is unclear. CDR1 is SGHTA and CDR2 is FQGTGA in the germline V gene. Trimming pared 2 bases from V and 0 bases from J, leaving 4 bases between. This CDR3 has 13 residues.

This clonotype was counted ten times or more. This chain uses TRBV12-5 with TRBJ2-1; 11 bases match TRBD2. The length of the CDR3 is 17 residues. The germline V gene has CDR1 LGHNT and CDR2 FRNRAP. V dropped 4 bases and J dropped 4; count of bases not matched to a gene: 9. DNA of the CDR3: TGTGCTAGTGGTTCCCCAGGGATAGCGGGAGGGTACAATGAGCAGTTCTTC. Translating gives CASGSPGIAGGYNEQFF. Variable domain in full (rest from reference TRBV12-5 and TRBJ2-1): DARVTQTPRHKVTEMGQEVTMRCQPILGHNTVFWYRQTMMQGLELLAYFRNRAPLDDSGMPKDRFSAEMPDATLATLKIQPSEPRDSAVYFCASGSPGIAGGYNEQFFGPGTRLTVL.

This clonotype has a count of ten or more. J is TRBJ2-3 and V is TRBV20-1; 13 bases fit TRBD2. Germline CDR1 is DFQATT and CDR2 is SNEGSKA (reference sequence). This CDR3 region has 18 residues. Unmatched junction bases numbered 7, after V lost 0 bases and J lost 1 base. The CDR3 DNA follows: TGCAGTGCTAGAGACCGGACTAGCGGGAGTGTTCGCACAGATACGCAGTATTTT. It codes for CSARDRTSGSVRTDTQYF.

The sample holds many counts of this clonotype. The V and J genes are TRBV6-4 and TRBJ1-2; 10 nucleotides agree with TRBD1. CDR1 MRHNA and CDR2 SNTAGT come from the germline V gene. The CDR3 has 14 residues. With 7 bases clipped from V and 4 bases from J, the junction kept 6 bases outside the gene matches. CDR3 DNA: TGTGCCAGCACTCCGGGACAGGGGAGCTATGGCTACACCTTC. Protein: CASTPGQGSYGYTF.

This clonotype has only a few counts. V usage is TRBV24-1 and J usage is TRBJ2-4; D call uncertain. The V end lost 4 bases, the J end lost 8 bases, and 14 bases lay between the germline ends. The germline V gene encodes CDR1 KGHDR and CDR2 SFDVKD. CDR3 size: 14 residues. CDR3 sequence (DNA): TGTGCCACCAGTGACCCCGGAACGGTGGACATTCAGTACTTC. Protein: CATSDPGTVDIQYF.

This clonotype was recorded many times. The J gene is TRBJ2-3, the V gene TRBV5-1, with 10 bases fitting TRBD2. The CDR3 sequence is 16 residues long. CDR1 SGHRS and CDR2 YFSETQ come from the germline V gene. Trimming at V came to 4 bases and at J to 3 bases, leaving 8 bases not matched to a gene. CDR3 in DNA: TGCGCCAGCAGCCCACCGACTAGCGGGCTGACAGATACGCAGTATTTT. This sequence encodes CASSPPTSGLTDTQYF.

This clonotype was picked up many times. This chain uses TRBV4-3 with TRBJ2-1; D perhaps matches TRBD1 (7 bases). The germline V gene has CDR1 LGHNA and CDR2 YSLEER. This CDR3 contains 15 residues. Trimming left V 3 bases short and J 6 bases short, with 15 bases between. This CDR3 reads CASSQAGQWGNEQFF. The CDR3 DNA reads TGCGCCAGCAGCCAGGCGGGACAGTGGGGCAATGAGCAGTTCTTC.

This clonotype was counted many times. V and J are TRBV7-3 and TRBJ2-3, with 8 positions matching TRBD2. CDR3 length: 15 amino acids. V lost 5 bases, J lost 4 bases, and 8 bases stayed unmatched. CDR1 and CDR2 (germline): SGHTA, FQGTGA. CDR3 DNA: TGTGCCAGCAGCACCCGGACTAGCAGCGCAGATACGCAGTATTTT. Translating it yields CASSTRTSSADTQYF.

The gene calls are TRBV18 and TRBJ1-1; 11 nucleotides agree with TRBD1. With V trimmed by 6 bases and J by 5 bases, 8 bases remained unmatched. Germline-derived CDR1 and CDR2 are KGHSH and LQKENI. The CDR3 totals 15 residues. CDR3 nucleotides: TGTGCCAGCTCCCCAAGGACAGGGGGCGAAACTGAAGCTTTCTTT. Its translation is CASSPRTGGETEAFF.

By share, this clonotype counts as medium-sized (0.01 to 0.1%). The chain carries TRBV4-1 and TRBJ2-1; D is undetermined. In germline, CDR1 is MGHRA, CDR2 YSYEKL. This CDR3 has 14 amino acids. Trimming left V 1 base short and J 3 bases short, with 7 bases between. The CDR3 here is CASSQGLNYNEQFF. The CDR3, as DNA: TGCGCCAGCAGCCAAGGACTGAACTACAATGAGCAGTTCTTC.

This chain links TRBV18 with TRBJ2-3, with D possibly called TRBD1 or TRBD2 (6 bases each). V lost 3 bases and J lost 5, with 27 bases in between. CDR3 length: 19 amino acids. Germline CDR1 reads KGHSH; CDR2 reads LQKENI. CDR3 residues: CASSPEGSGLGGRGDTQYF. The CDR3 nucleotides are TGTGCCAGCTCACCGGAAGGGTCGGGTTTGGGGGGCCGCGGAGATACGCAGTATTTT.

As to this clonotype: A junction boundary mismatches the germline segment, possibly from a read error. This chain uses TRBV20-1 with TRBJ2-7, with D tentatively TRBD1 (7 bases). Per germline, CDR1 DFQATT and CDR2 SNEGSKA (reference sequence). CDR3 length: 14 residues. CDR3 residues: CSAPSPRGPGEQNF. The CDR3 DNA reads as TGCAGTGCTCCCTCCCCGAGGGGGCCGGGGGAGCAGAACTTC.

This clonotype was counted at least ten times. The chain combines TRBV6-2 or TRBV6-3 with TRBJ1-3, with D unclear. The ends were cut back, 3 bases at V and 3 bases at J, with 6 bases in the middle. Looked up from germline, CDR1 is MNHEY and CDR2 is SVGEGT. The CDR3 totals 13 residues. For the CDR3, the DNA is TGTGCCAGCAGTTATGGAAATGGAAACACCATATATTTT. It codes for CASSYGNGNTIYF.

At least ten counts were recorded for this clonotype. The chain couples TRBV7-3 to TRBJ2-1; D might be TRBD2 (6 bases). Trimming removed 4 bases from V and 10 bases from J, with 17 bases in between. The CDR3 loop spans 14 amino acids. Germline V gene lookup returns CDR1 SGHTA and CDR2 FQGTGA. This CDR3 reads CASSSLGETSEQFF. DNA for the CDR3: TGTGCCAGCAGCTCTCTAGGGGAAACTAGCGAGCAGTTCTTC. Complete variable domain (other parts from reference TRBV7-3 and TRBJ2-1): GAGVSQTPSNKVTEKGKYVELRCDPISGHTALYWYRQSLGQGPEFLIYFQGTGAADDSGLPNDRFFAVRPEGSVSTLKIQRTERGDSAVYLCASSSLGETSEQFFGPGTRLTVL.

The V gene is TRBV5-4, the J gene TRBJ2-7; a weak D match, TRBD1 (6 bases). This CDR3 is 13 amino acids long. The germline V and J ends were trimmed by 0 bases and 4 bases, with 8 bases remaining between them. CDR1 and CDR2 from the germline V gene are SGHNT and YYREEE (reference sequence). The CDR3: CASSLVGGYEQYF. The DNA of the CDR3 is TGTGCCAGCAGCTTGGTAGGGGGTTACGAGCAGTACTTC.

The sample holds many counts of this clonotype. V is TRBV19 and J is TRBJ2-5; D unclear. V lost 8 bases to trimming and J lost 0 bases, with 13 bases between them. Germline V gene data show CDR1 as LNHDA and CDR2 as SQIVND (reference sequence). The CDR3 covers 14 residues. CDR3 nucleotide sequence: TGTGCCAGTGGTCGAGGTGGGCACCAAGAGACCCAGTACTTC. Protein: CASGRGGHQETQYF. The variable domain in full, with the rest retrieved from reference TRBV19 and TRBJ2-5, is DGGITQSPKYLFRKEGQNVTLSCEQNLNHDAMYWYRQDPGQGLRLIYYSQIVNDFQKGDIAEGYSVSREKKESFPLTVTSAQKNPTAFYLCASGRGGHQETQYFGPGTRLLVL.

Turning to this clonotype: This could be a read error, since a much larger clone is one nucleotide away. The chain recombines TRBV9 with TRBJ2-3; D is tentatively TRBD1 or TRBD2 (5 bases each). The V and J ends lost 2 bases and 6 bases respectively, with 16 bases between them. Germline assignment: CDR1 SGDLS and CDR2 YYNGEE. This CDR3 is built from 15 residues. This CDR3 reads CASSVSGTALDTQYF. The CDR3 DNA sequence: TGTGCCAGCAGCGTTAGTGGGACGGCTTTGGATACGCAGTATTTT.

The chain links TRBV7-8 to TRBJ2-5; D uncertain. V was trimmed by 8 bases and J by 5 bases, leaving 15 bases between them. CDR1 is SGHVS and CDR2 is FQNEAQ in the germline V gene. The CDR3 has 13 amino acids. This chain's CDR3 is CASEVAGAETQYF. The CDR3 DNA sequence: TGTGCCAGCGAGGTGGCAGGTGCGGAGACCCAGTACTTC.

In its sample, this clonotype was seen many times. The gene calls are TRBV7-9 and TRBJ1-1, with D maybe TRBD1 (5 bases). Germline V gives CDR1 SEHNR, CDR2 FQNEAQ (reference sequence). The germline V and J ends were trimmed by 0 bases and 5 bases, with 25 bases remaining between them. The CDR3 sequence is 19 residues long. The CDR3 nucleotides read TGTGCCAGCAGCTTAGCTAGTGTTGCTGGGGGTAAAGGCGGAACTGAAGCTTTCTTT. Translated, it gives CASSLASVAGGKGGTEAFF. Full variable domain (rest looked up from reference TRBV7-9 and TRBJ1-1): DTGVSQNPRHKITKRGQNVTFRCDPISEHNRLYWYRQTLGQGPEFLTYFQNEAQLEKSRLLSDRFSAERPKGSFSTLEIQRTEQGDSAMYLCASSLASVAGGKGGTEAFFGQGTRLTVV.

This clonotype turned up a few times. One end of the junction is discordant with germline, which a read error may explain. The rearrangement uses TRBV29-1 and TRBJ1-2; 8 bases are a match to TRBD1. The CDR3 covers 15 residues. Germline CDR1 is SQVTM and CDR2 is ANQGSEA. CDR3 DNA sequence: TGCAGCGGTGAACCCTGGACAGGGATGGCCTATGGCTACACCTTC. Translating it yields CSGEPWTGMAYGYTF.

The chain uses TRBV5-1 and TRBJ2-5; TRBD1 might be the D (6 bases). Germline V CDR1 and CDR2: SGHRS, YFSETQ. There are 14 residues in the CDR3. Trimming took 8 bases from V and 0 from J, leaving 14 bases between them. The CDR3 nucleotides are TGCGCCAGTAGGACAGAACCCTACCAAGAGACCCAGTACTTC. Amino acids: CASRTEPYQETQYF.

This clonotype was seen ten or more times. V is TRBV9 and J is TRBJ1-1, with TRBD1 as a possible D gene (5 bases). V lost 4 bases, J lost 4 bases, and 11 bases lay in between. Germline V gene lookup returns CDR1 SGDLS and CDR2 YYNGEE. The CDR3 totals 13 residues. CDR3 region: CASSPQGSTEAFF. The DNA for the CDR3 is TGTGCCAGCAGCCCCCAGGGAAGCACTGAAGCTTTCTTT.

This clonotype was counted a few times. The V gene is TRBV7-9, the J gene TRBJ2-5, with D tentatively TRBD1 or TRBD2 (5 bases each). The V end lost 2 bases, the J end lost 7 bases, and 14 bases lay between the germline ends. This CDR3 has 14 residues. In germline, CDR1 is SEHNR, CDR2 FQNEAQ (reference sequence). CDR3 region: CASSLYGARGTQYF. CDR3 bases: TGTGCCAGCAGCTTATACGGGGCCCGGGGGACCCAGTACTTC.

This chain joins TRBV27 and TRBJ1-5; maybe TRBD1 (5 bases). Trimming removed 5 bases from V and 3 bases from J, with 11 bases in between. Germline V lookup: CDR1 MNHEY, CDR2 SMNVEV (reference sequence). The CDR3 runs to 14 residues. CDR3 in amino acids: CASSHDSYNQPQHF. The DNA for the CDR3 is TGTGCCAGCAGTCACGACAGTTACAATCAGCCCCAGCATTTT.

This clonotype appeared many times. CDR3: CASSQVTGDGYTF. The CDR3 region has the DNA TGTGCCAGCAGCCAAGTTACAGGAGATGGCTACACCTTC. V gene TRBV3-1 combines with J gene TRBJ1-2, with D possibly matching TRBD1 (5 bases). CDR3 size: 13 residues. V lost 1 base to trimming and J lost 6 bases, with 9 bases between them. CDR1 is LGHDT and CDR2 is YNNKEL in the germline V gene (reference sequence).